This TCR beta chain was retrieved from a study of T cell changes during pregnancy in multiple sclerosis. In its sample, this clone was seen a few times. The CDR3 is 11 amino acids. The V gene's germline CDR1 is SGHTA and CDR2 FQGNSA. V was shortened by 5 bases and J by 10 bases, with 9 bases between the two germline ends. Profiling relied on immunoSEQ multiplex PCR, and the TCRdb table lists in-frame clones only, not all of them. The sample consists of roughly 72,000 clones, 89% of them appearing once. V usage is TRBV7-2 and J usage is TRBJ2-1; D call uncertain. The receptor's source is a female donor in good health, enrolled as a control in a pregnancy study. The sequencing here drew on peripheral blood, taken in the first trimester of pregnancy. The CDR3 protein is CASSLIREQFF. DNA of the CDR3: TGTGCCAGCAGCCTCATCAGGGAGCAGTTCTTC.